Shown below are 14 T cell receptor beta chains from a single sample sequenced in a study of shared clonotypes between healthy human individuals. Profiling relied on immunoSEQ multiplex PCR, and the TCRdb table lists in-frame clones only, not all of them. This sample has about 1,500,000 clones, with roughly 96% found just once. Input material: naive CD4+ T cells sorted from blood. Subset described: CD45RA+ positively selected. The receptors originated from a man in his thirties or forties in good health.

This clone was seen a single time. The chain carries TRBV28 and TRBJ1-4, with 7 positions matching TRBD1. CDR3 length: 15 residues. The germline gives CDR1 MDHEN, CDR2 SYDVKM. Losses at the gene ends were 5 bases for V and 5 bases for J; bases not matched to a gene: 8. CDR3 region: CASSHSGTENEKLFF. The CDR3 nucleotides are TGTGCCAGCAGTCACTCCGGGACAGAGAATGAAAAACTGTTTTTT.

The rearrangement joins TRBV18 to TRBJ1-4; D is unresolved. V was pared by 0 bases and J by 12 bases, with 8 bases between. The CDR3 runs 12 residues. Germline CDR1 reads KGHSH; CDR2 reads LQKENI. Here the CDR3 DNA reads TGTGCCAGCTCACCACCAAGCCGGCAACTGTTTTTT. This codes for CASSPPSRQLFF.

This clone was observed a single time. The genes are TRBV6-6 and TRBJ2-1, with TRBD2 matching 8 bases. Germline trimming cut 7 bases from V and 7 bases from J; bases unmatched to any gene: 9. CDR1 is MNHNY, CDR2 SVGAGI, per germline (reference sequence). The CDR3 is 14 amino acids. This CDR3 reads CASIKSGGSNEQFF. The CDR3 region has the DNA TGTGCCAGCATCAAATCGGGAGGGAGTAATGAGCAGTTCTTC.

The V and J genes are TRBV18 and TRBJ2-1, with 10 bases matching TRBD2. The CDR3 has 18 residues. In germline, CDR1 is KGHSH, CDR2 LQKENI. Trimming at V came to 6 bases and at J to 6 bases, leaving 17 bases not matched to a gene. The CDR3 is CASSYATGAGGLSNEQFF. The CDR3 DNA reads TGTGCCAGCTCGTATGCTACTGGAGCGGGAGGGTTGAGCAATGAGCAGTTCTTC.

This clone occurred once. Other DNA sequences within the sample encode an identical CDR3. The chain joins TRBV15 to TRBJ2-5; D is undetermined. Between the trimmed V and J ends, which lost 1 base and 1 base, there was a span of 4 bases. The germline CDR1 and CDR2 sequences are LNHNV and YYDKDF (reference sequence). The CDR3 length is 13 residues. The CDR3 sequence is CATSRGSQETQYF. The CDR3 DNA reads TGTGCCACCAGCAGAGGCTCCCAAGAGACCCAGTACTTC.

A remark on this clone: This CDR3 is also generated by other DNA sequences in the sample. This chain joins TRBV19 and TRBJ2-7; 7 nucleotides line up with TRBD2. This CDR3 has 12 amino acids. Per the germline V gene, CDR1 is LNHDA and CDR2 is SQIVND (reference sequence). J was trimmed by 3 bases and V by 6 bases; bases with no gene match: 2. DNA of the CDR3: TGTGCCAGTAGCGGGGGGAACTACGAGCAGTACTTC. This translates into CASSGGNYEQYF.

DNA of the CDR3: TGTGCCAGCAGGGACAGGACCTACGAGCAGTACTTC. Translated: CASRDRTYEQYF. The rearrangement joins TRBV7-9 to TRBJ2-7, with 7 bases aligning to TRBD1. CDR1 and CDR2 from the germline V gene are SEHNR and FQNEAQ (reference sequence). The V gene end was trimmed by 6 bases and the J gene end by 2 bases; junction bases not matched to a gene: 1. The CDR3 is made up of 12 amino acids.

J is TRBJ2-5 and V is TRBV5-1; unclear D gene. In germline, CDR1 is SGHRS, CDR2 YFSETQ. This CDR3 comprises 13 residues. Between the trimmed V and J ends, which lost 0 bases and 5 bases, there was a span of 8 bases. CDR3: CASSLGIRETQYF. The CDR3 region has the DNA TGCGCCAGCAGCTTGGGTATACGGGAGACCCAGTACTTC.

The chain combines TRBV2 with TRBJ2-2; TRBD1 matches at 7 bases. The CDR3 covers 18 residues. V lost 4 bases, J lost 6 bases, and 17 bases stayed unmatched. Per the germline V gene, CDR1 is SNHLY and CDR2 is FYNNEI. The CDR3 reads CASSGPLRTGFESGELFF. The CDR3 DNA reads as TGTGCCAGCAGTGGACCCCTTCGGACAGGCTTCGAATCCGGGGAGCTGTTTTTT. The full variable domain, rest sourced from reference TRBV2 and TRBJ2-2, is EPEVTQTPSHQVTQMGQEVILRCVPISNHLYFYWYRQILGQKVEFLVSFYNNEISEKSEIFDDQFSVERPDGSNFTLKIRSTKLEDSAMYFCASSGPLRTGFESGELFFGEGSRLTVL.

The chain joins TRBV19 to TRBJ2-7, with a possible D match to TRBD2 (6 bases). V was clipped by 0 bases and J by 2 bases, with 14 bases between them. This CDR3 comprises 16 residues. Germline V CDR1 and CDR2: LNHDA, SQIVND (reference sequence). The CDR3: CASSIESGVRTYEQYF. CDR3 coding DNA: TGTGCCAGTAGTATAGAGTCGGGGGTCCGCACCTACGAGCAGTACTTC. Looking up the rest from reference TRBV19 and TRBJ2-7 gives the full variable domain: DGGITQSPKYLFRKEGQNVTLSCEQNLNHDAMYWYRQDPGQGLRLIYYSQIVNDFQKGDIAEGYSVSREKKESFPLTVTSAQKNPTAFYLCASSIESGVRTYEQYFGPGTRLTVT.

The chain uses TRBV2 and TRBJ2-7; 10 bases align to TRBD1. V was pared by 8 bases and J by 2 bases, with 6 bases of the junction left unmatched. CDR1 and CDR2 (germline): SNHLY, FYNNEI. The CDR3 contains 14 residues. The CDR3 coding sequence is TGTGCCAGCCTCAGGACAGGGGGGACCTACGAGCAGTACTTC. Amino acid sequence: CASLRTGGTYEQYF.

This sequence joins TRBV5-1 and TRBJ2-5; TRBD1 aligns across 8 bases. The CDR3 is made up of 15 amino acids. Trimming cost V 7 bases and J 1 base; bases outside gene matches: 9. The germline CDR1 and CDR2 sequences are SGHRS and YFSETQ. In DNA form, the CDR3 reads TGCGCCAGCGGGGGACAGGTCGGTCTCCAAGAGACCCAGTACTTC. Amino acid sequence: CASGGQVGLQETQYF.

The DNA of the CDR3 is TGCGCCAGCAGCTTGGGTCAGGGCGGGTACAATGAGCAGTTCTTC. Translated: CASSLGQGGYNEQFF. The chain carries TRBV5-1 and TRBJ2-1; TRBD1 or TRBD2 may be the D gene (5 bases each). V was trimmed by 0 bases and J by 4 bases, leaving 11 bases between them. Germline CDR1 is SGHRS and CDR2 is YFSETQ. The CDR3 has 15 residues.

The CDR3 DNA reads TGTGCCAGCAGCGTAGGGTCCAGGGGTTCAAATGAAAAACTGTTTTTT. Translated: CASSVGSRGSNEKLFF. V and J are TRBV9 and TRBJ1-4; D is possibly TRBD1 (6 bases). CDR3 length: 16 amino acids. The V end lost 0 bases, the J end lost 5 bases, and 14 bases lay between the germline ends. Looked up from germline, CDR1 is SGDLS and CDR2 is YYNGEE. Looking up the rest from reference TRBV9 and TRBJ1-4 gives the full variable domain: DSGVTQTPKHLITATGQRVTLRCSPRSGDLSVYWYQQSLDQGLQFLIQYYNGEERAKGNILERFSAQQFPDLHSELNLSSLELGDSALYFCASSVGSRGSNEKLFFGSGTQLSVL.